Below, 26 T cell receptor beta chains from the same sample are listed, as sequenced in a study of response to subunit inactivated influenza vaccine. From the RT-PCR reads, TCRdb called clonotypes with MiXCR, one entry per CDR3 protein. The profile shows just under 550,000 distinct CDR3 sequences, roughly a quarter of them singletons. These records were also assigned to another study, of T cells expressing NK-cell markers. That work adds: Libraries used 5'RACE template switching adding universal primer site and UMIs.

Sequences were derived from CD4+ T cells sorted from PBMCs, sampled 11 to 12 days after vaccination. The receptor set was obtained from a man between 50 and 59 years old who received an inactivated influenza vaccine.

This clonotype has just a few counts. The rearrangement uses TRBV10-3 and TRBJ1-1; D unresolved. CDR3 length equals 12 residues. Germline assignment: CDR1 ENHRY and CDR2 SYGVKD. This chain's CDR3 is CAANRGNTEAFF. CDR3 bases: TGTGCGGCCAATAGAGGGAACACTGAAGCTTTCTTT.

At least ten counts were recorded for this clonotype. The J gene is TRBJ2-5, the V gene TRBV20-1, with D perhaps matching TRBD1 (5 bases). Trimming took 3 bases from V and 4 from J, leaving 9 bases between them. The CDR3 extends over 12 amino acids. Germline-derived CDR1 and CDR2 are DFQATT and SNEGSKA (reference sequence). The CDR3 here is CSASQGAETQYF. The CDR3, as DNA: TGCAGTGCTAGCCAGGGCGCAGAGACCCAGTACTTC.

This CDR3 is CASRPDRDRRAFF. CDR3 sequence (DNA): TGTGCCAGCAGGCCTGACCGGGACAGGAGGGCTTTCTTT. V gene TRBV27 combines with J gene TRBJ1-1, with 8 positions matching TRBD1. Germline CDR1 and CDR2: MNHEY and SMNVEV (reference sequence). The CDR3 covers 13 residues. The trim removed 6 bases at V and 11 bases at J, leaving 11 bases unmatched.

Only a few counts were recorded for this clonotype. The genes are TRBV15 and TRBJ2-3; 9 nucleotides match TRBD1. This CDR3 is 15 amino acids long. Germline CDR1 and CDR2: LNHNV and YYDKDF (reference sequence). J gave up 5 bases and V 2 bases, and 5 bases lay outside the gene matches. The CDR3 reads CATSRTTGGVDTQYF. The CDR3 coding sequence is TGTGCCACCAGCAGAACGACAGGGGGGGTAGATACGCAGTATTTT.

The gene calls are TRBV29-1 and TRBJ2-3, with D uncertain. Trimming took off 3 bases at V and 1 base at J, with 8 bases between the two ends. CDR1 and CDR2 from the germline V gene are SQVTM and ANQGSEA. The CDR3 loop spans 13 amino acids. The CDR3 here is CSVDKAGTDTQYF. CDR3 sequence (DNA): TGCAGCGTTGATAAGGCAGGCACAGATACGCAGTATTTT.

J is TRBJ2-1 and V is TRBV19; TRBD2 is a possible D gene (6 bases). The V end lost 0 bases, the J end lost 6 bases, and 12 bases lay between the germline ends. From germline, CDR1 is LNHDA and CDR2 SQIVND (reference sequence). The CDR3 is 15 residues long. The CDR3 coding sequence is TGTGCCAGTAGTATAGATTGGGCGGGGCGCAATGAGCAGTTCTTC. This gives the protein CASSIDWAGRNEQFF. Based on the CDR3 plus reference TRBV19 and TRBJ2-1, the full variable domain is DGGITQSPKYLFRKEGQNVTLSCEQNLNHDAMYWYRQDPGQGLRLIYYSQIVNDFQKGDIAEGYSVSREKKESFPLTVTSAQKNPTAFYLCASSIDWAGRNEQFFGPGTRLTVL.

This clonotype was picked up a small number of times. The J gene is TRBJ2-3, the V gene TRBV10-3; D unclear. Trimming took off 0 bases at V and 2 bases at J, with 6 bases between the two ends. Germline-derived CDR1 and CDR2 are ENHRY and SYGVKD. The CDR3 loop spans 14 amino acids. CDR3 sequence reads: CAISESRSTDTQYF. In nucleotides, the CDR3 is TGTGCCATCAGTGAGTCTCGTTCCACAGATACGCAGTATTTT.

V is TRBV3-1 and J is TRBJ2-7, with TRBD2 as a possible D gene (6 bases). V was cut by 2 bases and J by 3 bases, with 17 bases left in between. Germline loops: CDR1 LGHDT, CDR2 YNNKEL (reference sequence). CDR3 length: 16 residues. CDR3 bases: TGTGCCAGCAGCCAACTTTTCCGGGGAGGAGGCTACGAGCAGTACTTC. Protein sequence: CASSQLFRGGGYEQYF.

The genes are TRBV11-2 and TRBJ2-2; weak D call: TRBD1 (6 bases). The V end was cut by 2 bases, the J end by 2 bases, with 18 bases between. This CDR3 spans 18 amino acids. Germline V gene sequence: CDR1 SGHAT, CDR2 FQNNGV. This CDR3 reads CASSLFIPSGANTGELFF. The CDR3 nucleotides read TGTGCCAGCAGCTTATTCATTCCGTCAGGGGCTAACACCGGGGAGCTGTTTTTT.

This clonotype has more than one count but fewer than ten. The rearrangement links TRBV6-2 or TRBV6-3 to TRBJ2-3, with 11 nucleotides matching TRBD1. Germline values: CDR1 MNHEY, CDR2 SVGEGT. Trimming took 6 bases from V and 6 from J; bases not matched to a gene: 8. The CDR3 is 15 residues long. The CDR3 sequence is CASRAGTGGQDTQYF. CDR3 DNA sequence: TGTGCCAGCAGAGCCGGGACAGGGGGTCAGGATACGCAGTATTTT.

The chain employs TRBV18 and TRBJ2-5; 7 nucleotides match TRBD2. This CDR3 is built from 17 residues. V dropped 3 bases and J dropped 1; count of bases not matched to a gene: 11. Germline V gives CDR1 KGHSH, CDR2 LQKENI. The CDR3 loop is CASSPLRRRGGQETQYF. The CDR3 DNA reads TGTGCCAGCTCACCCTTGCGACGCCGCGGGGGCCAAGAGACCCAGTACTTC.

In its sample, this clonotype was seen many times. V gene TRBV5-1 combines with J gene TRBJ2-3; no clear D. Trimming shortened V by 0 bases and J by 0 bases, and 5 bases separated the two germline ends. The CDR3 spans 14 residues. Germline CDR1 reads SGHRS; CDR2 reads YFSETQ. CDR3 bases: TGCGCCAGCAGCTTGGCGAGTAGCACAGATACGCAGTATTTT. Its translation is CASSLASSTDTQYF.

This clonotype was found a few times. The rearrangement joins TRBV6-2 or TRBV6-3 to TRBJ1-1, with TRBD1 identical over 9 bases. J gave up 4 bases and V 6 bases, and 6 bases lay outside the gene matches. This CDR3 contains 14 residues. The germline V gene encodes CDR1 MNHEY and CDR2 SVGEGT. The CDR3 DNA is TGTGCCAGCAGCGGGACAGGGTTCGGCACTGAAGCTTTCTTT. Translating gives CASSGTGFGTEAFF.

This clonotype was seen a handful of times. The V and J genes are TRBV11-2 and TRBJ1-1; no clear D gene. The V gene lost 4 bases and the J gene lost 0 bases, with 9 bases spanning the gap. Per germline, CDR1 SGHAT and CDR2 FQNNGV. The CDR3 loop spans 14 amino acids. CDR3 nucleotide sequence: TGTGCCAGCAGCTCCCGGACCCTGAACACTGAAGCTTTCTTT. Its translation is CASSSRTLNTEAFF.

This clonotype was recorded a few times. The V call is TRBV20-1, the J call TRBJ2-1; 7 bases line up with TRBD1. This CDR3 is 13 amino acids long. Germline V gene data show CDR1 as DFQATT and CDR2 as SNEGSKA (reference sequence). Trimming took 6 bases from V and 4 from J; bases not matched to a gene: 6. DNA for the CDR3: TGCAGTGCCCAGACAGGGCGGTACAATGAGCAGTTCTTC. This sequence encodes CSAQTGRYNEQFF.

The genes are TRBV10-3 and TRBJ1-2; D may be TRBD1 (6 bases). V shed 0 bases and J shed 4 bases, with 12 bases lying between them. Looked up from germline, CDR1 is ENHRY and CDR2 is SYGVKD. The CDR3 is made up of 15 amino acids. The CDR3 nucleotides are TGTGCCATCAGTGAGTCGCAAACAGGGAGCTATGGCTACACCTTC. Its translation is CAISESQTGSYGYTF.

The V and J genes are TRBV7-6 and TRBJ2-1; D tentatively reads TRBD1 or TRBD2 (5 bases each). The CDR3 length is 14 residues. V was shortened by 0 bases and J by 7 bases, with 10 bases between the two germline ends. The V gene's germline CDR1 is SGHVS and CDR2 FNYEAQ. The chain's CDR3 is CASSLAGPGNEQFF. The CDR3 nucleotides are TGTGCCAGCAGCTTAGCGGGGCCGGGGAATGAGCAGTTCTTC. The entire variable domain, with the rest obtained from reference TRBV7-6 and TRBJ2-1, is as follows: GAGVSQSPRYKVTKRGQDVALRCDPISGHVSLYWYRQALGQGPEFLTYFNYEAQQDKSGLPNDRFSAERPEGSISTLTIQRTEQRDSAMYRCASSLAGPGNEQFFGPGTRLTVL.

This clonotype was seen just once. This CDR3 is CSARDWDRWFTSGSYEQYF. The CDR3 region has the DNA TGCAGTGCTAGAGATTGGGACAGGTGGTTTACTAGCGGTTCCTACGAGCAGTACTTC. This chain connects TRBV20-1 to TRBJ2-7; either TRBD1 or TRBD2 may fit D (8 bases each). V shed 0 bases and J shed 1 base, with 25 bases lying between them. The CDR3 has 19 amino acids. The germline CDR1 and CDR2 sequences are DFQATT and SNEGSKA (reference sequence).

The rearrangement joins TRBV6-2 or TRBV6-3 to TRBJ2-1; D gene uncertain. The ends were cut back, 6 bases at V and 6 bases at J, with 15 bases in the middle. The CDR3 runs to 14 residues. Per the germline V gene, CDR1 is MNHEY and CDR2 is SVGEGT. This CDR3 reads CASRRPQECNEQFF. The DNA of the CDR3 is TGTGCCAGCAGACGCCCACAAGAATGCAATGAGCAGTTCTTC.

The DNA of the CDR3 is TGTGCCAGCAGTTCCCGACCAAGCTCCTACAATGAGCAGTTCTTC. This encodes CASSSRPSSYNEQFF. The V call is TRBV6-2 or TRBV6-3, the J call TRBJ2-1; no definite D call. The ends were cut back, 4 bases at V and 0 bases at J, with 10 bases in the middle. The CDR3 runs to 15 residues. Germline V gene sequence: CDR1 MNHEY, CDR2 SVGEGT.

J is TRBJ1-6 and V is TRBV12-3 or TRBV12-4; D unclear. There are 15 residues in the CDR3. Trimming cost V 3 bases and J 7 bases, with 13 bases left between them. The DNA of the CDR3 is TGTGCCAGCAGTTTTTCCGTGACCGGCAATTCACCCCTCCACTTT. As protein: CASSFSVTGNSPLHF.

In its sample, this clonotype was seen a few times. The V and J genes are TRBV5-1 and TRBJ2-3; a weak D match, TRBD1 (6 bases). In germline, CDR1 is SGHRS, CDR2 YFSETQ. Trimming stripped 4 bases from V and 4 bases from J, with 13 bases between. The CDR3 length is 14 residues. The CDR3 region has the DNA TGCGCCAGCAGCAGCGGCAGGGGCGCAGATACGCAGTATTTT. Its translation is CASSSGRGADTQYF.

In DNA form, the CDR3 reads TGTGCCATCAGCGGACAAGCCGGCAATGAGCAGTTCTTC. Protein: CAISGQAGNEQFF. The chain employs TRBV10-3 and TRBJ2-1; D might be TRBD1 (5 bases). The germline V and J ends were trimmed by 6 bases and 6 bases, with 12 bases remaining between them. Germline values: CDR1 ENHRY, CDR2 SYGVKD. The CDR3 is 13 amino acids.

This clonotype was observed many times. The chain joins TRBV5-1 to TRBJ2-1; D call uncertain. Trimming stripped 0 bases from V and 4 bases from J, with 5 bases between. CDR3 length: 13 residues. The germline V gene has CDR1 SGHRS and CDR2 YFSETQ. DNA of the CDR3: TGCGCCAGCAGCTTGGACTATTACAATGAGCAGTTCTTC. It translates to CASSLDYYNEQFF. Looking up the rest from reference TRBV5-1 and TRBJ2-1 gives the full variable domain: KAGVTQTPRYLIKTRGQQVTLSCSPISGHRSVSWYQQTPGQGLQFLFEYFSETQRNKGNFPGRFSGRQFSNSRSEMNVSTLELGDSALYLCASSLDYYNEQFFGPGTRLTVL.

This sequence joins TRBV12-3 or TRBV12-4 and TRBJ2-7, with 11 nucleotides matching TRBD1. After removal of 6 bases from V and 6 bases from J, the junction contained 4 bases not matched to a gene. The CDR3 length is 13 residues. CDR3 amino acids: CASRPGQGAEQYF. The CDR3, as DNA: TGTGCCAGCAGACCCGGACAGGGGGCCGAGCAGTACTTC.

This clonotype was detected a few times. This chain joins TRBV29-1 and TRBJ2-3; TRBD1 matches at 7 bases. There are 14 residues in the CDR3. V lost 6 bases and J lost 2; bases outside the gene matches: 8. The V gene's germline CDR1 is SQVTM and CDR2 ANQGSEA. CDR3 residues: CSVDQGVSTDTQYF. Here the CDR3 DNA reads TGCAGCGTAGACCAGGGGGTGTCCACAGATACGCAGTATTTT.